This T cell receptor beta chain comes out of a study of OX40 agonist ivuxolimab in advanced cancers. TCRdb keeps only in-frame clones here, not all; method: immunoSEQ multiplex PCR. The sample has 35,000 to 40,000 clones, around four fifths seen once. Between the trimmed V and J ends, which lost 4 bases and 8 bases, there was a span of 18 bases. Germline CDR1 is SNHLY and CDR2 is FYNNEI. CDR3 length equals 15 residues. This TCR was sampled from an adult with an advanced solid tumor such as melanoma, head and neck, liver or kidney cancer. The chain uses TRBV2 and TRBJ2-1; D is perhaps TRBD1 (5 bases). The sequencing used CD4+ or CD8+ T cells sorted from blood, collected in a trial of the OX40 agonist ivuxolimab. The CDR3 protein is CASSVGGAGQDEQFF. The CDR3 nucleotides are TGTGCCAGCAGTGTCGGTGGGGCCGGGCAGGATGAGCAGTTCTTC.